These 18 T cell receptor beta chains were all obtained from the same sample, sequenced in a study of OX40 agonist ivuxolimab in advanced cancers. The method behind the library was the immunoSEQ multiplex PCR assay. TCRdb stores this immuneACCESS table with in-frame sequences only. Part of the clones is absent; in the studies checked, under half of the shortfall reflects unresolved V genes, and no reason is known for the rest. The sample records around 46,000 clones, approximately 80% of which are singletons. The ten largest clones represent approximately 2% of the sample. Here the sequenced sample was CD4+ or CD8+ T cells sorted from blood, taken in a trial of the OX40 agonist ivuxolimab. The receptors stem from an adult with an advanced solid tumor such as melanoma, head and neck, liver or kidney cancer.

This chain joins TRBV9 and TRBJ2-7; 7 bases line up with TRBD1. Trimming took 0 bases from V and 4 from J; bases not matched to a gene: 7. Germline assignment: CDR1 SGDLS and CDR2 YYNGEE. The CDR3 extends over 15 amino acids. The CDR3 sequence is CASSVGTGGNYEQYF. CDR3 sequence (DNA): TGTGCCAGCAGCGTAGGGACAGGAGGTAATTACGAGCAGTACTTC.

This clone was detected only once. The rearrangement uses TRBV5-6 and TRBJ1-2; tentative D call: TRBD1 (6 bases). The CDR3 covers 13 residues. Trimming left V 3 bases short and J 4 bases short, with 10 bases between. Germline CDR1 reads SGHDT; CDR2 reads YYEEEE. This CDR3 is CASSSVQGYGYTF. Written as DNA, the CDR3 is TGTGCCAGCAGCTCGGTACAGGGCTATGGCTACACCTTC.

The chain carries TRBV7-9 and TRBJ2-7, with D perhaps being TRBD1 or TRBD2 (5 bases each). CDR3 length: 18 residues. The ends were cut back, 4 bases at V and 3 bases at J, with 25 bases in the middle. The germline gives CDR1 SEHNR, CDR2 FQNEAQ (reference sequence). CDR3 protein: CASSSRPRGASRDYEQYF. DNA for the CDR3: TGTGCCAGCAGCTCCCGGCCAAGGGGAGCATCCAGGGACTACGAGCAGTACTTC. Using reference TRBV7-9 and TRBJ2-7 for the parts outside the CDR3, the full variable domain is DTGVSQNPRHKITKRGQNVTFRCDPISEHNRLYWYRQTLGQGPEFLTYFQNEAQLEKSRLLSDRFSAERPKGSFSTLEIQRTEQGDSAMYLCASSSRPRGASRDYEQYFGPGTRLTVT.

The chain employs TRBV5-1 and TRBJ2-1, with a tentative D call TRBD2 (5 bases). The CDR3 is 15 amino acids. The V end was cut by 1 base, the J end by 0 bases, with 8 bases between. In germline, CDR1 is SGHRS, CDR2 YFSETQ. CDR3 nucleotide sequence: TGCGCCAGCAGCTTGAGCACTAGCTCCTACAATGAGCAGTTCTTC. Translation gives CASSLSTSSYNEQFF.

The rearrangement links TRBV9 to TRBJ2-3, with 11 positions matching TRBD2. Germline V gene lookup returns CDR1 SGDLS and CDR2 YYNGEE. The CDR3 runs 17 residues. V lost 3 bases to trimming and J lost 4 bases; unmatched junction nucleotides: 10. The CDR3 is CASSALAGGHTSDTQYF. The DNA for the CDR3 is TGTGCCAGCAGCGCCCTAGCGGGGGGCCATACGTCAGATACGCAGTATTTT.

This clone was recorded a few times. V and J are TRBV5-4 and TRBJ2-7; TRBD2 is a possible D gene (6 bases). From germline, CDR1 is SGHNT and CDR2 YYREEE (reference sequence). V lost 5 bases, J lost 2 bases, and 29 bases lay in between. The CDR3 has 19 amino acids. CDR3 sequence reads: CASSNQEGWGGISTYEQYF. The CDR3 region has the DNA TGTGCCAGCAGTAATCAGGAGGGATGGGGTGGAATTTCGACCTACGAGCAGTACTTC. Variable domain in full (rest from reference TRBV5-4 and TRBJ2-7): ETGVTQSPTHLIKTRGQQVTLRCSSQSGHNTVSWYQQALGQGPQFIFQYYREEENGRGNFPPRFSGLQFPNYSSELNVNALELDDSALYLCASSNQEGWGGISTYEQYFGPGTRLTVT.

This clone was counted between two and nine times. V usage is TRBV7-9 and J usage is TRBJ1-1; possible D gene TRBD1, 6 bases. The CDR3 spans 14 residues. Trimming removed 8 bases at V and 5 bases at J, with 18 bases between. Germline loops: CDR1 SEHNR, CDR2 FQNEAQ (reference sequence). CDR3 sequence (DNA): TGTGCCAGCGGGGGGCACAGGGTGAGAACTGAAGCTTTCTTT. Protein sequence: CASGGHRVRTEAFF.

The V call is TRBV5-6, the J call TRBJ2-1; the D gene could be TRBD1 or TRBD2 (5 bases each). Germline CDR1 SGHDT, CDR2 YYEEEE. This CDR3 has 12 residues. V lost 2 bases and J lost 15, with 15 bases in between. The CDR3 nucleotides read TGTGCCAGCAGCTTAGGGTTATCTGGGGGGTTCTTC. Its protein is CASSLGLSGGFF.

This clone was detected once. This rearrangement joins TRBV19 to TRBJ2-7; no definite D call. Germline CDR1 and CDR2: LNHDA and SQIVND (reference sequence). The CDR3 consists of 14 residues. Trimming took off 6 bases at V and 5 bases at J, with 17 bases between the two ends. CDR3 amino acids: CASSKRRAENEQYF. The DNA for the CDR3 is TGTGCCAGTAGCAAAAGACGGGCCGAAAACGAGCAGTACTTC. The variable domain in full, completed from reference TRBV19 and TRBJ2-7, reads DGGITQSPKYLFRKEGQNVTLSCEQNLNHDAMYWYRQDPGQGLRLIYYSQIVNDFQKGDIAEGYSVSREKKESFPLTVTSAQKNPTAFYLCASSKRRAENEQYFGPGTRLTVT.

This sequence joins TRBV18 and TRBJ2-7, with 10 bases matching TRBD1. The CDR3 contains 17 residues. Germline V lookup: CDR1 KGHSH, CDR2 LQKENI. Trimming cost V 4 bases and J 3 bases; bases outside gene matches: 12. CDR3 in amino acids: CASSQPGTGDGGYEQYF. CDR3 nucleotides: TGTGCCAGCTCACAACCCGGGACAGGGGACGGGGGCTACGAGCAGTACTTC. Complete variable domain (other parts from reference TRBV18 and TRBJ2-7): NAGVMQNPRHLVRRRGQEARLRCSPMKGHSHVYWYRQLPEEGLKFMVYLQKENIIDESGMPKERFSAEFPKEGPSILRIQQVVRGDSAAYFCASSQPGTGDGGYEQYFGPGTRLTVT.

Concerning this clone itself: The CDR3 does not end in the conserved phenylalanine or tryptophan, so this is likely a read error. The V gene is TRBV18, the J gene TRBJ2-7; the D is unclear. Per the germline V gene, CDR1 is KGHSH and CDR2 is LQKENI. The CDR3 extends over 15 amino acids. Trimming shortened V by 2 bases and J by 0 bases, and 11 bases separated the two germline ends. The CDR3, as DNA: TGTGCCAGCTCACCAATATCCGCTAGCTCCTACGAGCAGTACCTC. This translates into CASSPISASSYEQYL.

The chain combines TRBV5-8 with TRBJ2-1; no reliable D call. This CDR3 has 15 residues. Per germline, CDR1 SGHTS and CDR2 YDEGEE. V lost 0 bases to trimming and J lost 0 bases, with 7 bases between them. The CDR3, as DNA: TGTGCCAGCAGCTTGGAACCGAGCTCCTACAATGAGCAGTTCTTC. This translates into CASSLEPSSYNEQFF.

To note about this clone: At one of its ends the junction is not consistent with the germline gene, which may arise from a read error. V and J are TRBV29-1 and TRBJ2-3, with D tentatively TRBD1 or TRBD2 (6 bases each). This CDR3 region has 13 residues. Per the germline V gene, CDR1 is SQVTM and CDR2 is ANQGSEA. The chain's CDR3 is CSVEGGLTDTQYF. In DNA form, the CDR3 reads TGCAGCGTGGAAGGGGGACTGACAGATACGCAGTATTTT.

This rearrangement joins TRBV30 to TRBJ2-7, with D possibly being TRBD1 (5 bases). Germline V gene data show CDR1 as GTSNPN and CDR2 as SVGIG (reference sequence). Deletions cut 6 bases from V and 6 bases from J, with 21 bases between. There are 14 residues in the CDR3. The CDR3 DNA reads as TGTGCCTGCACCAGGGTAGGGTCCCTCGTCGAGCAGTACTTC. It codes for CACTRVGSLVEQYF.

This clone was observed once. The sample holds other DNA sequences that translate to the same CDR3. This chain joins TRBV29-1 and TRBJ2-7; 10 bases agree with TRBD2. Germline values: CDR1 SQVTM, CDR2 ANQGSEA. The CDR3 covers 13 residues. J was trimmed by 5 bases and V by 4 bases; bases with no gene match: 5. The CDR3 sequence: CSVGGLAGDEQYF. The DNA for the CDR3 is TGCAGCGTTGGGGGTCTAGCGGGGGACGAGCAGTACTTC.

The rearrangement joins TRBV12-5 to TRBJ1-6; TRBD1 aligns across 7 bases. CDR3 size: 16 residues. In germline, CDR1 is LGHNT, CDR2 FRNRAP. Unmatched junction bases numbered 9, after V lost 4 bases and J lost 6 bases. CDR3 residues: CASGSHLGTVNSPLHF. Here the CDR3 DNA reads TGTGCTAGTGGTTCGCACTTGGGGACAGTTAATTCACCCCTCCACTTT.

CDR3 amino acids: CASSEVGVANTGELFF. CDR3 in DNA: TGTGCCAGCAGTGAAGTCGGCGTAGCGAACACCGGGGAGCTGTTTTTT. V usage is TRBV6-1 and J usage is TRBJ2-2; D is undetermined. CDR3 length: 16 amino acids. Trimming stripped 1 base from V and 0 bases from J, with 9 bases between. Germline CDR1 and CDR2: MNHNS and SASEGT.

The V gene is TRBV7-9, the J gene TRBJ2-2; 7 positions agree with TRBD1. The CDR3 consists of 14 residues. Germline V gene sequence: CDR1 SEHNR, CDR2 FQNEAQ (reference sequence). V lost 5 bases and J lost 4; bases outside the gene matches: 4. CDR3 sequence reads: CASSQGDGTGELFF. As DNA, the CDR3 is TGTGCCAGCAGCCAGGGGGACGGCACCGGGGAGCTGTTTTTT.